This T cell receptor beta chain is drawn from a study of blood T cell repertoires in COVID-19. Study context: From the United States, Italy and Spain came samples of acute and convalescent COVID-19. The analysed material was cDNA or gDNA that came from T cells, B-cell-depleted T cells, or PBMCs.

Authors' processing steps: From reference gene primer amplification, estimates of nucleated cell counts were derived. Using immunoSEQ multiplex PCR, the repertoire was profiled, and TCRdb retains in-frame clones only, with some absent. For V, J and clone size, that table is used; D and trimming come from the DNA. The sample lists about 230,000 clones, approximately 88% occurring once. The receptor was derived from a man between 40 and 49 years old with acute or convalescent COVID-19. Input material: peripheral blood.

CDR3 in DNA: TGTGCCAGCAGCCCAGATACAGGGAACGGAAACACCATATATTTT. Its protein is CASSPDTGNGNTIYF. The rearrangement uses TRBV5-6 and TRBJ1-3, with D perhaps TRBD1 (6 bases). Germline values: CDR1 SGHDT, CDR2 YYEEEE. The CDR3 spans 15 residues. Trimming removed 4 bases from V and 4 bases from J, with 15 bases in between.